This T cell receptor (beta chain) was captured by sequencing in a study of graft-versus-host responses after intestinal transplantation. Generated by immunoSEQ multiplex PCR, the TCRdb table keeps only in-frame clones and is missing some. The sample yields about 54,000 clones, about 89% seen once. Points on this clone: Its antigen is not known.

Study-wide results and limits: GvH clones turned up in recipient marrow; some had shown up first in ileum or blood.

The CDR3 spans 11 residues. The germline gives CDR1 SEHNR, CDR2 FQNEAQ (reference sequence). Between the trimmed V and J ends, which lost 5 bases and 4 bases, there was a span of 4 bases. The TCR sequence derives from a human patient who received an intestinal transplant, so some T cells may come from the graft donor. Material: PBMCs, obtained 650 to 670 days after intestinal transplant. The chain uses TRBV7-9 and TRBJ2-3; D remains unclear. The CDR3 region is CASSRADTQYF. The CDR3, as DNA: TGTGCCAGCAGCAGGGCAGATACGCAGTATTTT.